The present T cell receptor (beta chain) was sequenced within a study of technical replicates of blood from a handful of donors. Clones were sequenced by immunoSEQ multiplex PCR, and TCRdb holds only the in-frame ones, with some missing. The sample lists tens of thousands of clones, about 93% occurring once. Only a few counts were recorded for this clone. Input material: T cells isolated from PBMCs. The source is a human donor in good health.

CDR3 protein: CASSPPTVKNTEAFF. The CDR3 nucleotides are TGTGCCAGCTCACCACCAACGGTGAAGAACACTGAAGCTTTCTTT. The J gene is TRBJ1-1, the V gene TRBV18; D is unresolved. The V end was cut by 0 bases, the J end by 1 base, with 9 bases between. Germline CDR1 and CDR2: KGHSH and LQKENI. The CDR3 extends over 15 amino acids.